This T cell receptor (beta chain) was recovered during a study of cytomegalovirus exposure and HLA in healthy donors. PCR used 60 Vbeta primers and 13 Jbeta primers. This table comes from immunoSEQ multiplex PCR, and its TCRdb copy is limited to in-frame clones, with some not included. The sample lists approximately 140,000 clones, just under 80% seen once, with roughly 1.5% in the top ten. Per germline, CDR1 SNHLY and CDR2 FYNNEI. J was trimmed by 7 bases and V by 6 bases; bases with no gene match: 5. This CDR3 region has 12 residues. This clonotype originated in a woman between 18 and 29 years old in good health and CMV-seronegative. Sample: PBMCs. The chain joins TRBV2 to TRBJ1-1, with 7 bases that match TRBD1. The CDR3 nucleotides are TGTGCCAGCAGGCAGGGGGGCCTTGAAGCTTTCTTT. This codes for CASRQGGLEAFF.